Reported below is one T cell receptor (beta chain). Its antigen is undetermined. Germline CDR1 and CDR2: KGHSH and LQKENI. This CDR3 has 12 amino acids. Trimming stripped 5 bases from V and 1 base from J, with 5 bases between. Tagging with unique molecular identifiers was applied to individual cDNA molecules. TCRdb ran MiXCR on the 5' RACE reads and lists one entry per CDR3 protein. In the table there are 80,000 to 95,000 distinct CDR3 sequences, 14% of which are singletons. This sample was taken from a study of early T cells in non-severe SARS-CoV-2 infection. About the research overall: Chains were unpaired, as sequencing was done on bulk RNA from unsorted whole blood. General study results and limits: Private and CD4 specificities were missed by VDJdb matching, skewed to anti-spike CD8.

The genes are TRBV18 and TRBJ1-1; D remains ambiguous. Sample: whole blood. The TCR originated in an adult who was a healthcare worker with PCR-confirmed SARS-CoV-2 infection or an uninfected control (not recorded which). The CDR3 loop is CASSSQNTEAFF. The CDR3 DNA follows: TGTGCCAGCTCATCACAGAACACTGAAGCTTTCTTT.